This T cell receptor (beta chain) was sequenced for a study of vaccination effects on CD4 cells after COVID-19 (dated 2022 in TCRdb). For the study in its entirety: Each participant got two doses of an mRNA SARS-CoV-2 vaccine, either BNT162b2 or mRNA-1273. A total of over nine COVID-19 convalescent patients and a handful of SARS-CoV-2-naive healthy vaccine recipients were included in the full study. In the study, cultures from other donors were sequenced using the Oncomine TCR Beta short-read assay on an Illumina iSeq 100. SARS-CoV-2 spike-specific CD4+ TCR repertoires from before and after mRNA vaccination were compared in COVID-19 convalescent patients and in infection-naive vaccine recipients. Pre-vaccine samples from two convalescent patients were drawn 16 days and one week before the first dose, 142 and 148 days after COVID-19 diagnosis. On the study overall, not on this receptor specifically: Limitations of the study were the small number of convalescent patients and the absence of early post-infection timepoints. Among convalescent patients, the spike-reactive repertoire after vaccination was made up mainly of new vaccine-induced clones that were largely distinct from the clones induced by infection. Marked clonal contraction was observed in both infection-induced and vaccine-induced clones at late post-vaccination timepoints, consistent with waning T cell responses.

The germline V gene specifies KGHSH as CDR1 and LQKENI as CDR2. V is cut by 0 bases and J by 2 bases, and the space between the germline ends is 11 bases. Measured from the cysteine to the phenylalanine, the CDR3 is 16 residues long. Only the CDR3 portion is preserved as DNA: 48 bases, with reading frame beginning at the first base. To identify antigen-specific CD4+ T cell clonotypes by their expansion, the ViraFEST assay first stimulated PBMC with viral peptide pools and then applied TCR sequencing. After around 11 days of culture, CD4+ T cells were isolated with the EasySep CD4+ T cell isolation kit. PCR-confirmed SARS-CoV-2 infection had occurred in convalescent patients between March and December 2020, before the Alpha, Beta and Delta variants emerged in the United States. Each well held around 1.9 million PBMC cultured in IMDM containing around 5.1% human AB serum, 8.5 to 10 IU/ml IL-2 and gentamicin, along with 8 to 10 ug/ml peptides. An HIV-1 Nef peptide pool served as the negative control culture condition. Half of the culture medium was replaced with fresh IL-2-containing medium on days 3 and 7. Unless noted otherwise, every peptide stimulation condition was grown in triplicate wells. Using Ficoll-Paque Plus gradient centrifugation, PBMC were separated from whole blood and then either used fresh or cryopreserved at -140C. The QIAamp micro DNA kit was used to extract genomic DNA from the cultured CD4+ T cells.

About this clone itself: The clone's antigen remains unknown. No much larger clonotype is one base removed from it; base qualities were not supplied.

Library creation used the immunoSEQ multiplex PCR assay. DNA from the CD4+ T cells that had been cultured and isolated underwent TCR beta CDR3 sequencing. In the original analysis: The analysis removed non-productive TCR sequences, trimmed reads to the CDR3 region, and retained only CDR3s that were 7 or more amino acids long. Antigen-specific clonotypes were identified with the MANAFEST web app by comparing expansion in peptide wells against reference cultures. For clones to be considered positive, expansion at FDR<0.05 versus reference and all other wells, an odds ratio above 5, and a frequency above 0.1% in two replicate wells were required. A clonotype was called cross-reactive if it was significantly expanded both in SARS-CoV-2 spike wells and in at least one common cold coronavirus spike condition. Using the stringdist R package, CDR3 similarity was measured by Levenshtein distance, and unrooted trees were constructed with ape in R 3.6.1. Sourced from immuneACCESS, this table was stored by TCRdb with only in-frame sequences that have V and J called. A share of the clones is absent; for the studies checked, an unresolved V gene accounts for under half, and the remainder has no known explanation. V, J and clone size reflect that table, while D and trimming were determined from the DNA. The sample table records about 70,000 clones; 73% of these occur just once. The ten largest make up around 4.6% of the sample.

The chain is assembled from TRBV18 and TRBJ1-3; no D segment can be confidently identified. The receptor's source is a human donor who had a prior SARS-CoV-2 infection. The source was CD4+ T cells from PBMCs cultured with HIV peptides, collected before COVID-19 vaccination. The cell subset or site label on this specimen signifies: HIV-1 Nef peptide pool negative control/reference culture. The sequenced DNA is TGTGCCAGCTCACCACCGGCGGTAGGACCTGGAAACACCATATATTTT. This codes for CASSPPAVGPGNTIYF. When the CDR3 is completed using the reference TRBV18 and TRBJ1-3 genes on either side, the full variable domain is NAGVMQNPRHLVRRRGQEARLRCSPMKGHSHVYWYRQLPEEGLKFMVYLQKENIIDESGMPKERFSAEFPKEGPSILRIQQVVRGDSAAYFCASSPPAVGPGNTIYFGEGSWLTVV.